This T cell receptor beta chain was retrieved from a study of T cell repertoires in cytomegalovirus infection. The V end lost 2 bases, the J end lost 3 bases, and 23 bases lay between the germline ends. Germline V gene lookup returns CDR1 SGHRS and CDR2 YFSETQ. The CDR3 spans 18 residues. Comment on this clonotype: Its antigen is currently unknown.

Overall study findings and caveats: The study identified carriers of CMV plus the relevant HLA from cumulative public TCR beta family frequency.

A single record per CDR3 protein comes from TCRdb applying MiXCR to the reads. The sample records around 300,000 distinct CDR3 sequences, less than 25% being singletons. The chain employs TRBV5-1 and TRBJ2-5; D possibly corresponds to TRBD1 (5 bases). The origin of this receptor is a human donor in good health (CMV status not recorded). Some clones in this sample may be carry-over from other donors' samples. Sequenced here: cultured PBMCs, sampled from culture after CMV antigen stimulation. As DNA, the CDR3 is TGCGCCAGCAGCTTTTCTTCCTTGCGTCTCCGACAGAAAGAGACCCAGTACTTC. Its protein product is CASSFSSLRLRQKETQYF.